This TCR beta chain originates from a study of blood T cells in healthy people across ages. Through a sample-barcoded 5' primer and a J-beta primer mix, a second PCR was run for 7 to 11 cycles. TCRdb reprocessed the 5' RACE reads with MiXCR, giving one entry per CDR3 protein. The table shows about 1.8 million distinct CDR3 sequences, with less than 50% occurring only once. This clonotype was counted between two and nine times. The origin of this receptor is a woman aged 40 to 50 in good health. Source material: blood.

The CDR3 bases are TGTGCCAGCAGCCTAACGGACGGAGTTGTGGGCGAGCAGTACTTC. It is translated as CASSLTDGVVGEQYF. The chain recombines TRBV11-2 with TRBJ2-5; no definite D call. The J call is uncertain, as TRBJ2-7 better fits the DNA end. The CDR3 has 15 amino acids. Looked up from germline, CDR1 is SGHAT and CDR2 is FQNNGV.